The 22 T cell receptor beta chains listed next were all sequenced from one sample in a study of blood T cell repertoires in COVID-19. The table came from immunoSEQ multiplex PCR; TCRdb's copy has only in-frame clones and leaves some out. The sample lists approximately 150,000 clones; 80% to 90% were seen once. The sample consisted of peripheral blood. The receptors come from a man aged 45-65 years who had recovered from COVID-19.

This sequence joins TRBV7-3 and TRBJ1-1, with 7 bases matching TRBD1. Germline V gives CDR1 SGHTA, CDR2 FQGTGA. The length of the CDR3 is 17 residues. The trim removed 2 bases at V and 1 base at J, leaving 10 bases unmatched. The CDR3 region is CASSLGPRGSANTEAFF. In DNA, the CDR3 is TGTGCCAGCAGCTTAGGTCCCAGGGGGTCCGCGAACACTGAAGCTTTCTTT.

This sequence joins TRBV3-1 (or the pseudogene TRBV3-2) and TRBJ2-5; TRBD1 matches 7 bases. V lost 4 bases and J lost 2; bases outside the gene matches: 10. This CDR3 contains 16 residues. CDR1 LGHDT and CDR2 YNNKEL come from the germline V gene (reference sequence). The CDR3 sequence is CASSPLVGGEQETQYF. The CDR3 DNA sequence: TGTGCCAGCAGCCCCCTTGTAGGGGGCGAGCAAGAGACCCAGTACTTC.

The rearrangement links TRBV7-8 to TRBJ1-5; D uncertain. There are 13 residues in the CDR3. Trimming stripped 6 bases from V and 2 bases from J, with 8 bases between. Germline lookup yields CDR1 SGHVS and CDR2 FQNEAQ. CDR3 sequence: CASSLYGNQPQHF. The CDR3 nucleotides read TGTGCCAGCAGTTTATATGGCAATCAGCCCCAGCATTTT.

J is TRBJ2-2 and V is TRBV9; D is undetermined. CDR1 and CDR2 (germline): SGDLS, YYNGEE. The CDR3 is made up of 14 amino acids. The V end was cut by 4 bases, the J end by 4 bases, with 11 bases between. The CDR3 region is CASSIESGTGELFF. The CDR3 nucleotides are TGTGCCAGCAGCATAGAGAGTGGCACCGGGGAGCTGTTTTTT.

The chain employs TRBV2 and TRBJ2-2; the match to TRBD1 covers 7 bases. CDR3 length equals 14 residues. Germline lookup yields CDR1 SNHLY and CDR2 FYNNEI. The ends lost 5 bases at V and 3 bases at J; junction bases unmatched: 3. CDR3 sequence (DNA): TGTGCCAGCAGTAAGGGGGCGTACACCGGGGAGCTGTTTTTT. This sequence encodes CASSKGAYTGELFF. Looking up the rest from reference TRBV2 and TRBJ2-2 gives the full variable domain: EPEVTQTPSHQVTQMGQEVILRCVPISNHLYFYWYRQILGQKVEFLVSFYNNEISEKSEIFDDQFSVERPDGSNFTLKIRSTKLEDSAMYFCASSKGAYTGELFFGEGSRLTVL.

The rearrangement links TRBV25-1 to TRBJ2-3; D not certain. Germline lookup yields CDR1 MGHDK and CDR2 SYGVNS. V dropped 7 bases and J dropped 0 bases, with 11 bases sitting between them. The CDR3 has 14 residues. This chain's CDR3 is CASTPRGSTDTQYF. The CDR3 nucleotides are TGTGCCAGCACGCCGCGCGGTAGCACAGATACGCAGTATTTT.

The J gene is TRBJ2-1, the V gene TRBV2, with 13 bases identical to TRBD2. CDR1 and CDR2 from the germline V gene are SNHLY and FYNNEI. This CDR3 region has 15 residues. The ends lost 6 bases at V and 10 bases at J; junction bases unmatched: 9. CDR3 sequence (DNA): TGTGCCAGCAGGCAAACGCCGGGACTAGCGGGGGAGCAGTTCTTC. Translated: CASRQTPGLAGEQFF.

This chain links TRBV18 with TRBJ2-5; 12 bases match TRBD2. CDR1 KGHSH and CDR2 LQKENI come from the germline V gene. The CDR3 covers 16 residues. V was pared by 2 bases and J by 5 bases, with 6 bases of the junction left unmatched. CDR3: CASSPNPGTSGETQYF. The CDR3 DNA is TGTGCCAGCTCACCAAACCCGGGGACTAGCGGGGAGACCCAGTACTTC.

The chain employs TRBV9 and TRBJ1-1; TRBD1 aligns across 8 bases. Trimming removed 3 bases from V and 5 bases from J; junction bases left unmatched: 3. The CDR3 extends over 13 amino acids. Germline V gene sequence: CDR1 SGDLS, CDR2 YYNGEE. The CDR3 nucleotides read TGTGCCAGCAGCGACAGGGGGTTGACTGAAGCTTTCTTT. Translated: CASSDRGLTEAFF.

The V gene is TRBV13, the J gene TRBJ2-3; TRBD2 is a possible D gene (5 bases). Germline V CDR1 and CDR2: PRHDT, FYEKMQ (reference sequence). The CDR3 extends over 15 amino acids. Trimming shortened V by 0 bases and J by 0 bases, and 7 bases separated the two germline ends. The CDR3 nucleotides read TGTGCCAGCAGCTTAGGCCGAGGGAGCACAGATACGCAGTATTTT. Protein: CASSLGRGSTDTQYF.

In nucleotides, the CDR3 is TGTGCCACCAGCAGCGGGAGCGGGGGGAACACCGGGGAGCTGTTTTTT. This gives the protein CATSSGSGGNTGELFF. The rearrangement joins TRBV15 to TRBJ2-2; 8 bases agree with TRBD2. CDR3 length: 16 amino acids. The junction had 4 bases not matched to a gene; V was cut back by 3 bases and J by 1 base. Looked up from germline, CDR1 is LNHNV and CDR2 is YYDKDF (reference sequence).

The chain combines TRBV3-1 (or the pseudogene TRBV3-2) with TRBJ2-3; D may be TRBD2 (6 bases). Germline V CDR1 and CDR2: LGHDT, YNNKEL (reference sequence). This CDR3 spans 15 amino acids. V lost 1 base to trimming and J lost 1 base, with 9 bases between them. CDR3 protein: CASSQGGKGTDTQYF. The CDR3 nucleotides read TGTGCCAGCAGCCAAGGCGGGAAAGGCACAGATACGCAGTATTTT.

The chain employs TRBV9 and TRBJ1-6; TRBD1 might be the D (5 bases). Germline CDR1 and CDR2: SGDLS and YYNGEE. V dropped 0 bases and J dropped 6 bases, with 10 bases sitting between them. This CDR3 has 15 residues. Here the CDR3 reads CASSVGPGINSPLHF. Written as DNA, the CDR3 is TGTGCCAGCAGCGTAGGGCCAGGGATTAATTCACCCCTCCACTTT.

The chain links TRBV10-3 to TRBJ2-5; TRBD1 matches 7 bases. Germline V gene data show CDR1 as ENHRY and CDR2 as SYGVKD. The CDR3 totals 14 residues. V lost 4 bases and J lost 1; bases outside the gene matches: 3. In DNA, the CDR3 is TGTGCCATCAGTGGGGGACAGACCCAAGAGACCCAGTACTTC. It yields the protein CAISGGQTQETQYF.

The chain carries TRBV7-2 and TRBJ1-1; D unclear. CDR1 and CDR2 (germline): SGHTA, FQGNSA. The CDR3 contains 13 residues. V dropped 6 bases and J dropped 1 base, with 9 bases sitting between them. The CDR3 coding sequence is TGTGCCAGCAGAACTGATCAGAACACTGAAGCTTTCTTT. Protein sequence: CASRTDQNTEAFF.

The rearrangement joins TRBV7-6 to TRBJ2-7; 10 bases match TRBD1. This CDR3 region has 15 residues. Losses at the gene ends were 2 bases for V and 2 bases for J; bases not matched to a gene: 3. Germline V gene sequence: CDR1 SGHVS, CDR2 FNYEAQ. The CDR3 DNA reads TGTGCCAGCAGCTTATACGGGACAGGGGCCTACGAGCAGTACTTC. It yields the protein CASSLYGTGAYEQYF. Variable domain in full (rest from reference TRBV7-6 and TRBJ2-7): GAGVSQSPRYKVTKRGQDVALRCDPISGHVSLYWYRQALGQGPEFLTYFNYEAQQDKSGLPNDRFSAERPEGSISTLTIQRTEQRDSAMYRCASSLYGTGAYEQYFGPGTRLTVT.

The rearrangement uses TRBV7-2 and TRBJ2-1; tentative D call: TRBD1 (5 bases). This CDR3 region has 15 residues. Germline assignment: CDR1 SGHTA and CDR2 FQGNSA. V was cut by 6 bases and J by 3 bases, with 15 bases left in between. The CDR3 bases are TGTGCCAGCAGTTCCCAGGGAATGGTCTACAATGAGCAGTTCTTC. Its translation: CASSSQGMVYNEQFF.

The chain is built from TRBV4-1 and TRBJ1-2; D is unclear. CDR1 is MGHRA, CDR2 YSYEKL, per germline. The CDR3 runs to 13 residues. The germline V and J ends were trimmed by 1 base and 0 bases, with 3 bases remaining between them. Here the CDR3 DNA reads TGCGCCAGCAGCCAAGGAGCTAACTATGGCTACACCTTC. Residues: CASSQGANYGYTF.

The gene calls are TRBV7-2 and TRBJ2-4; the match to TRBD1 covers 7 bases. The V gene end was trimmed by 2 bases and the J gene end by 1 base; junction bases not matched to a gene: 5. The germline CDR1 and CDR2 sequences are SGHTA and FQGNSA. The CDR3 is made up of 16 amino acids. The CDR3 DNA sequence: TGTGCCAGCAGCTTAACAGGGGCCAGGGCCAAAAACATTCAGTACTTC. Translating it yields CASSLTGARAKNIQYF. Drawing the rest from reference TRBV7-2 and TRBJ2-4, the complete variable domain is GAGVSQSPSNKVTEKGKDVELRCDPISGHTALYWYRQSLGQGLEFLIYFQGNSAPDKSGLPSDRFSAERTGGSVSTLTIQRTQQEDSAVYLCASSLTGARAKNIQYFGAGTRLSVL.

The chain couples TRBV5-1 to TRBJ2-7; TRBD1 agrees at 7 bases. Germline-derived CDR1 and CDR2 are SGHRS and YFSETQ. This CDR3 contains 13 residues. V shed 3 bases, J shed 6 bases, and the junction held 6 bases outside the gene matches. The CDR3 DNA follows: TGCGCCAGCAGCTCGGGACAGACCCGCGAGCAGTACTTC. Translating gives CASSSGQTREQYF.

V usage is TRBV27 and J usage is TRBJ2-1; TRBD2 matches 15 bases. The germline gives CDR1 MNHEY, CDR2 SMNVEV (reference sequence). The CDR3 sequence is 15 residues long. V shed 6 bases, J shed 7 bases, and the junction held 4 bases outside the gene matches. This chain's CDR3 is CASRSGTSGGNEQFF. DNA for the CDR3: TGTGCCAGCAGGTCCGGGACTAGCGGGGGGAATGAGCAGTTCTTC.

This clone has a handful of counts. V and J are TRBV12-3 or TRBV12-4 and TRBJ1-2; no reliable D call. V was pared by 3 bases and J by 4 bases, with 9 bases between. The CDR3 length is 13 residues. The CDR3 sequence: CASSFRRGYGYTF. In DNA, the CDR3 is TGTGCCAGCAGTTTTCGACGGGGCTATGGCTACACCTTC.